Here is one T cell receptor (beta chain) with its context. It was CD45RO-negative cells, positively selected for CCR7, that made up naive CD8 cells, with terminally differentiated effector memory CD45RA+ cells excluded. Each of the donors was a healthy adult who was HIV-negative and had not had a recent acute infection or vaccination. This sample was included in a study of shared clonotypes between healthy human individuals. Germline CDR1 is DFQATT and CDR2 is SNEGSKA (reference sequence). The CDR3 covers 10 residues. V was shortened by 4 bases and J by 8 bases, with 6 bases between the two germline ends. Samples underwent the assay at deep level. The authors' processing: Filtering differed for immunoSEQ, which gave only junction sequences without quality scores. The assay was immunoSEQ multiplex PCR, and TCRdb's table has in-frame clones only and misses some. Clone size and V and J calls were adopted from that table, with D and trimming inferred from the DNA. Seen here are roughly 2,000,000 clones, approximately 94% observed once, and the top ten hold more than 0.9%.

The chain recombines TRBV20-1 with TRBJ2-1; D gene uncertain. The sample taken for sequencing was naive CD8+ T cells sorted from blood. This TCR came from a man between 18 and 35 years old in good health. This chain's CDR3 is CSAKADEQFF. For the CDR3, the DNA is TGCAGTGCTAAGGCCGATGAGCAGTTCTTC.